This passage covers 2 T cell receptor beta chains from one sample sequenced in a study of blood T cell repertoires in COVID-19. Produced via immunoSEQ multiplex PCR; TCRdb's table is partial and in-frame only. The repertoire holds approximately 290,000 clones, with about 85% as singletons. What was sequenced was peripheral blood. These receptors were collected from a human donor with COVID-19, enrolled during active disease. The donor label of this sample is uncertain.

The chain has TRBV7-9 and TRBJ2-7, with D perhaps matching TRBD1 (6 bases). V was shortened by 5 bases and J by 6 bases, with 17 bases between the two germline ends. There are 14 residues in the CDR3. CDR1 and CDR2 from the germline V gene are SEHNR and FQNEAQ (reference sequence). The CDR3: CASSAGSGAGEQYF. The CDR3 nucleotides read TGTGCCAGCAGCGCCGGGTCAGGGGCGGGCGAGCAGTACTTC.

The genes are TRBV28 and TRBJ2-3; 7 positions match TRBD1. This CDR3 is built from 13 residues. The V gene's germline CDR1 is MDHEN and CDR2 SYDVKM. V shed 11 bases, J shed 1 base, and the junction held 6 bases outside the gene matches. In DNA, the CDR3 is TGTGCCGGATTAGACAGGGGCACAGATACGCAGTATTTT. Translation gives CAGLDRGTDTQYF.